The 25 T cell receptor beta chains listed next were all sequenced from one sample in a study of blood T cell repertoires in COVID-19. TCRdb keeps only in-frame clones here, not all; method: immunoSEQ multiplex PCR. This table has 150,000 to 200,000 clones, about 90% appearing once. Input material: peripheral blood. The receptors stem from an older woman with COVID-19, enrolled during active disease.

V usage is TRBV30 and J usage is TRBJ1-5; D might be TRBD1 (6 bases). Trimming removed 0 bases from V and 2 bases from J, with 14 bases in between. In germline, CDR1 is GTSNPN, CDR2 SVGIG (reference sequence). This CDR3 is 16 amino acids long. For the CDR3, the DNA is TGTGCCTGGAGTGTAGGCAGGGGATATGGCAATCAGCCCCAGCATTTT. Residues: CAWSVGRGYGNQPQHF.

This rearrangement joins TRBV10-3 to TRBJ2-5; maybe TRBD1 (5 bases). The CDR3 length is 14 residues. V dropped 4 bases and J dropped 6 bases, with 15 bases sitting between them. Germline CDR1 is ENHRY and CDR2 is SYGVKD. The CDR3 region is CAISVGQGSQTQYF. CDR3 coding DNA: TGTGCCATCAGTGTTGGTCAGGGCAGCCAGACCCAGTACTTC.

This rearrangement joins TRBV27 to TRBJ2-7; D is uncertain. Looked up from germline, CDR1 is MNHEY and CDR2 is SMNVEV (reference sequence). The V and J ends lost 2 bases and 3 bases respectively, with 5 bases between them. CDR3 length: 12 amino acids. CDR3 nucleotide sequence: TGTGCCAGCAGTTTAGGCGGCTACGAGCAGTACTTC. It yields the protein CASSLGGYEQYF.

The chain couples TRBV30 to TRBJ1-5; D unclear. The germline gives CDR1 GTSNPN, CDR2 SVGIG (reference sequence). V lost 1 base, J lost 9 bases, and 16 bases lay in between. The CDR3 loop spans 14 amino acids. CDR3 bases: TGTGCCTGGAGTGCCTCTGTGGGCGCAGGGCCCCAGCATTTT. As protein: CAWSASVGAGPQHF.

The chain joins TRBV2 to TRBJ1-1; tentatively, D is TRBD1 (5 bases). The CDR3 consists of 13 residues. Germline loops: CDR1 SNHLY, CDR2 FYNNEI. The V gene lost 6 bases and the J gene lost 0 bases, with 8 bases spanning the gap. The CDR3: CASRTDMNTEAFF. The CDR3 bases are TGTGCCAGCAGGACAGATATGAACACTGAAGCTTTCTTT. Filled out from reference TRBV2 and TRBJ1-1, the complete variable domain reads EPEVTQTPSHQVTQMGQEVILRCVPISNHLYFYWYRQILGQKVEFLVSFYNNEISEKSEIFDDQFSVERPDGSNFTLKIRSTKLEDSAMYFCASRTDMNTEAFFGQGTRLTVV.

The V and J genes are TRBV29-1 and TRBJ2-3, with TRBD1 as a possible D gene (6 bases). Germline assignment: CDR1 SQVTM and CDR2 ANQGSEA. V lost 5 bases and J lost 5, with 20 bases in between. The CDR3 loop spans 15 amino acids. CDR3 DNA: TGCAGCGTTAAGATGGGTCACAGGGACGGAGATACGCAGTATTTT. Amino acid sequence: CSVKMGHRDGDTQYF.

CDR3 coding DNA: TGTGCCAGCAGTTTGGTGGGTAGGAATCTAGGAGGCGAGCAGTACTTC. Translated: CASSLVGRNLGGEQYF. This sequence joins TRBV28 and TRBJ2-7; tentatively, D is TRBD2 (5 bases). The CDR3 has 16 residues. The ends were cut back, 3 bases at V and 6 bases at J, with 21 bases in the middle. The germline CDR1 and CDR2 sequences are MDHEN and SYDVKM. Supplemented by reference TRBV28 and TRBJ2-7, the full variable domain reads DVKVTQSSRYLVKRTGEKVFLECVQDMDHENMFWYRQDPGLGLRLIYFSYDVKMKEKGDIPEGYSVSREKKERFSLILESASTNQTSMYLCASSLVGRNLGGEQYFGPGTRLTVT.

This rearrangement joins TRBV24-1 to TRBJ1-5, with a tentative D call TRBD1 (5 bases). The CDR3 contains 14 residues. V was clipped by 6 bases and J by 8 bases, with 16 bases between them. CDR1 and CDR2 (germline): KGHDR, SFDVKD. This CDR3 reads CATSSGRVTEPQHF. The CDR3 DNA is TGTGCCACCAGTAGTGGCAGGGTGACGGAGCCCCAGCATTTT.

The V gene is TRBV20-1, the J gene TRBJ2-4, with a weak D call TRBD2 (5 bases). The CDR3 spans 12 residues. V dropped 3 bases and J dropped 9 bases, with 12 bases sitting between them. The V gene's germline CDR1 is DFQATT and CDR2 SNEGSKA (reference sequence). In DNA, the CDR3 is TGCAGTGCTAGTCCCGCCGGAGGCATTCAGTACTTC. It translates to CSASPAGGIQYF.

Written as DNA, the CDR3 is TGTGCCAGCAGTTACCAGGCCAGCTCCTACAATGAGCAGTTCTTC. This translates into CASSYQASSYNEQFF. The chain couples TRBV6-5 to TRBJ2-1; D gene uncertain. Germline loops: CDR1 MNHEY, CDR2 SVGAGI. This CDR3 is built from 15 residues. V lost 2 bases and J lost 0, with 8 bases in between.

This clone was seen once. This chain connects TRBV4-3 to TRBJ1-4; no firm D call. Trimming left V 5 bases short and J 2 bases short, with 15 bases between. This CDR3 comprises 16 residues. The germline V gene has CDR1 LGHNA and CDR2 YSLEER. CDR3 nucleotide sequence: TGCGCCAGCAGCGCGTCAATTTCGGGGACTAATGAAAAACTGTTTTTT. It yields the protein CASSASISGTNEKLFF.

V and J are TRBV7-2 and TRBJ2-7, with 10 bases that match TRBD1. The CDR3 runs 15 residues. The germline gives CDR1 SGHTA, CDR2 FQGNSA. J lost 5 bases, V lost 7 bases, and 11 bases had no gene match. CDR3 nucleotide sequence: TGTGCCAGCACCCCCCCGGGACAGGGGTCCCACGAGCAGTACTTC. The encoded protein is CASTPPGQGSHEQYF.

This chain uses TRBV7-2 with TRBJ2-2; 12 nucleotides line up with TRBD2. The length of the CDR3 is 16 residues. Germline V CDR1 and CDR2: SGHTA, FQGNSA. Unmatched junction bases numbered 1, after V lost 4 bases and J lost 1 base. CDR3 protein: CASSWTSGVNTGELFF. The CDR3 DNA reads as TGTGCCAGCAGCTGGACTAGCGGGGTGAACACCGGGGAGCTGTTTTTT. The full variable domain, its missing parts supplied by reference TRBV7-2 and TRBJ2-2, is GAGVSQSPSNKVTEKGKDVELRCDPISGHTALYWYRQSLGQGLEFLIYFQGNSAPDKSGLPSDRFSAERTGGSVSTLTIQRTQQEDSAVYLCASSWTSGVNTGELFFGEGSRLTVL.

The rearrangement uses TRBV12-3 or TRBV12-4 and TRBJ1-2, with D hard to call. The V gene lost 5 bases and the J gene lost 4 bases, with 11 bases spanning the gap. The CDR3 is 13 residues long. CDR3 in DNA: TGTGCCAGCAGTCGCGGGATTTTCTATGGCTACACCTTC. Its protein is CASSRGIFYGYTF.

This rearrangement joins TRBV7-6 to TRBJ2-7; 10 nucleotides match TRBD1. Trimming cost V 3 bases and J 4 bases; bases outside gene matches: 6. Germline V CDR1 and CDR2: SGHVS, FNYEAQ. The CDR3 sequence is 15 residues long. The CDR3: CASSFRQGAPYEQYF. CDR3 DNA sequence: TGTGCCAGCAGCTTTCGACAGGGGGCGCCTTACGAGCAGTACTTC.

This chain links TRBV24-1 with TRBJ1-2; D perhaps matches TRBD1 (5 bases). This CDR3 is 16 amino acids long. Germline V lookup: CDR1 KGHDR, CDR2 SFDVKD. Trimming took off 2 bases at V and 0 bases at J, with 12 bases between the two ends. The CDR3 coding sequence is TGTGCCACCAGTGATTCGCAGGGCCGCCCTAACTATGGCTACACCTTC. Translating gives CATSDSQGRPNYGYTF.

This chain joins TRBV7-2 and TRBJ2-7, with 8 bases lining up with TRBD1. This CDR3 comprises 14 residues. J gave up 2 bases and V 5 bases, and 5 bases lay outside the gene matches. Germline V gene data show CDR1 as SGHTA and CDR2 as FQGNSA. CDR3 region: CASSPRTGPYEQYF. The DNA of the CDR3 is TGTGCCAGCAGCCCGAGGACAGGGCCCTACGAGCAGTACTTC.

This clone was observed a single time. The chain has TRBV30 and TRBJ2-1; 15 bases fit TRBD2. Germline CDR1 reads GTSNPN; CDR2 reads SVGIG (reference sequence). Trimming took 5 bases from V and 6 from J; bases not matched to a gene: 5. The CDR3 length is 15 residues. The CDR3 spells CAWGPGLAGGNEQFF. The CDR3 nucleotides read TGTGCCTGGGGCCCGGGACTAGCGGGGGGCAATGAGCAGTTCTTC. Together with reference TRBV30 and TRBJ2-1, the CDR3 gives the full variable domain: SQTIHQWPATLVQPVGSPLSLECTVEGTSNPNLYWYRQAAGRGLQLLFYSVGIGQISSEVPQNLSASRPQDRQFILSSKKLLLSDSGFYLCAWGPGLAGGNEQFFGPGTRLTVL.

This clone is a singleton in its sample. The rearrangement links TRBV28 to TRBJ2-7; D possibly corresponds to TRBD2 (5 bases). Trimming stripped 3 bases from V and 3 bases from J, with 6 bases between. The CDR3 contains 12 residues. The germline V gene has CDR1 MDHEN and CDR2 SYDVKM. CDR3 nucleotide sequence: TGTGCCAGCAGTTTTCGGGGCTACGAGCAGTACTTC. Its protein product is CASSFRGYEQYF.

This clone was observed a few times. The CDR3 bases are TGTGCCACCAGTGATATCCGGCAGGGGGCCTACAATGAGCAGTTCTTC. This sequence encodes CATSDIRQGAYNEQFF. This rearrangement joins TRBV24-1 to TRBJ2-1; 7 bases line up with TRBD1. The CDR3 is 16 residues long. The V segment lost 3 bases and the J segment 2 bases; nucleotides outside the gene matches: 6. The V gene's germline CDR1 is KGHDR and CDR2 SFDVKD.

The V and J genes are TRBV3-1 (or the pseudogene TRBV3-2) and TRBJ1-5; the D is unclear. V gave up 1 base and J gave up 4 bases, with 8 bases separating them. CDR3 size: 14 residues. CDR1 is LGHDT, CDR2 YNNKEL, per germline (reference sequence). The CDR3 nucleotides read TGTGCCAGCAGCCAAGGCACATTTAATCAGCCCCAGCATTTT. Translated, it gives CASSQGTFNQPQHF.

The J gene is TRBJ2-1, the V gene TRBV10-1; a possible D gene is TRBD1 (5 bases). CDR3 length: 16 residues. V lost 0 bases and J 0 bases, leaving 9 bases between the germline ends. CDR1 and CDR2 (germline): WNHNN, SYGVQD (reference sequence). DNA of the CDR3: TGCGCCAGCAGTGAGTCGGTGGGGCACTCCTACAATGAGCAGTTCTTC. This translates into CASSESVGHSYNEQFF.

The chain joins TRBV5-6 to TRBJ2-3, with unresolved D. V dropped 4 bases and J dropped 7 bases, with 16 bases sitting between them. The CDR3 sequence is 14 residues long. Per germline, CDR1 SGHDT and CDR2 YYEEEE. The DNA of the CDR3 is TGTGCCAGCAGCCTTCTACGATTCCCAAATACGCAGTATTTT. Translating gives CASSLLRFPNTQYF. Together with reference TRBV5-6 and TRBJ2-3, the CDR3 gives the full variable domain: DAGVTQSPTHLIKTRGQQVTLRCSPKSGHDTVSWYQQALGQGPQFIFQYYEEEERQRGNFPDRFSGHQFPNYSSELNVNALLLGDSALYLCASSLLRFPNTQYFGPGTRLTVL.

CDR3 loop: CASSPRTSGYNEQFF. DNA for the CDR3: TGTGCCAGCAGCCCTCGGACTAGCGGATACAATGAGCAGTTCTTC. The V call is TRBV9, the J call TRBJ2-1; TRBD2 matches 10 bases. V shed 4 bases and J 4 bases; nucleotides not matched to a gene: 5. The CDR3 is 15 residues long. The V gene's germline CDR1 is SGDLS and CDR2 YYNGEE.

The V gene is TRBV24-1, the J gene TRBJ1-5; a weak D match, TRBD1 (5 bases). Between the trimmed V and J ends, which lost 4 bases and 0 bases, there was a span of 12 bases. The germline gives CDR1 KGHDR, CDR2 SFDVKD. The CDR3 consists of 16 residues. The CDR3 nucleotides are TGTGCCACCAGTGACCAGGGTGGTGGTAGCAATCAGCCCCAGCATTTT. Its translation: CATSDQGGGSNQPQHF.